The next 6 T cell receptor beta chains were all read from a single sample in a study of spatial heterogeneity in lung cancer. TCRdb used MiXCR to reprocess the 5' RACE reads, holding one entry per CDR3 protein. The sample lists under 150,000 distinct CDR3 sequences, over 9% occurring once. As for time point: blood at routine non-recurrence follow-up after resection. Unsorted tumor, nontumor lung tissue or cryopreserved PBMC supplied the whole RNA. The source material was PBMCs, sampled at follow-up. The origin of the receptors is a male donor with early-stage non-small cell lung cancer.

This clonotype was recorded at least ten times. The chain joins TRBV28 to TRBJ1-1, with no clear D. CDR1 and CDR2 from the germline V gene are MDHEN and SYDVKM. V gave up 2 bases and J gave up 1 base, with 8 bases separating them. This CDR3 contains 14 residues. CDR3 protein: CASSLGSGNTEAFF. CDR3 coding DNA: TGTGCCAGCAGTTTAGGCTCAGGGAACACTGAAGCTTTCTTT.

This clonotype was detected ten times or more. This chain joins TRBV28 and TRBJ1-5, with 7 bases that match TRBD1. The germline V gene encodes CDR1 MDHEN and CDR2 SYDVKM. This CDR3 is built from 14 residues. V lost 10 bases, J lost 6 bases, and 12 bases stayed unmatched. The chain's CDR3 is CATSLTGLVQPQHF. The CDR3, as DNA: TGTGCCACCTCCCTGACAGGGTTAGTTCAGCCCCAGCATTTT.

V is TRBV7-9 and J is TRBJ2-7; D tentatively reads TRBD1 or TRBD2 (5 bases each). The V and J ends lost 6 bases and 0 bases respectively, with 15 bases between them. The length of the CDR3 is 15 residues. CDR1 is SEHNR and CDR2 is FQNEAQ in the germline V gene (reference sequence). This chain's CDR3 is CASRLQGAPSYEQYF. CDR3 nucleotides: TGTGCCAGCAGACTCCAGGGAGCACCCTCCTACGAGCAGTACTTC.

This clonotype was detected a few times. V and J are TRBV5-1 and TRBJ1-2; TRBD1 aligns across 9 bases. Germline-derived CDR1 and CDR2 are SGHRS and YFSETQ. V trimming: 2 bases; J trimming: 2 bases; junction bases outside the gene matches: 7. The CDR3 spans 16 residues. DNA of the CDR3: TGCGCCAGCAGCTTCGGACAGGGGATTCTCAACTATGGCTACACCTTC. Translating it yields CASSFGQGILNYGYTF.

The chain recombines TRBV28 with TRBJ2-1; no reliable D call. The CDR3 runs to 16 residues. From germline, CDR1 is MDHEN and CDR2 SYDVKM. V was cut by 1 base and J by 0 bases, with 10 bases left in between. This chain's CDR3 is CASSLFAGSSYNEQFF. The CDR3 DNA follows: TGTGCCAGCAGTTTATTTGCAGGTAGCTCCTACAATGAGCAGTTCTTC.

The chain couples TRBV5-4 to TRBJ2-5; 7 positions agree with TRBD1. The V gene's germline CDR1 is SGHNT and CDR2 YYREEE (reference sequence). The CDR3 loop spans 14 amino acids. Trimming at V came to 4 bases and at J to 1 base, leaving 4 bases not matched to a gene. The CDR3 loop reads CASSPGQAQETQYF. CDR3 DNA sequence: TGTGCCAGCAGCCCTGGACAGGCCCAAGAGACCCAGTACTTC. Full variable domain (remainder filled in from reference TRBV5-4 and TRBJ2-5): ETGVTQSPTHLIKTRGQQVTLRCSSQSGHNTVSWYQQALGQGPQFIFQYYREEENGRGNFPPRFSGLQFPNYSSELNVNALELDDSALYLCASSPGQAQETQYFGPGTRLLVL.